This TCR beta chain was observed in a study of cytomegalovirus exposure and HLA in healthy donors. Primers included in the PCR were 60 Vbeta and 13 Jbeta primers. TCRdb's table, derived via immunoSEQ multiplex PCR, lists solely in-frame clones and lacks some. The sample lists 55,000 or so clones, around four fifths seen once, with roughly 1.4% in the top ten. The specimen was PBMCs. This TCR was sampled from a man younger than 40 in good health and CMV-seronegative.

Here the CDR3 DNA reads TGTGCCATCAGTGAGTCGGTTGGGACAGGAACCTCTGGGGCCAACGTCCTGACTTTC. It codes for CAISESVGTGTSGANVLTF. The chain carries TRBV10-3 and TRBJ2-6; TRBD1 matches 8 bases. This CDR3 region has 19 residues. V shed 0 bases and J 0 bases; nucleotides not matched to a gene: 7. The germline V gene encodes CDR1 ENHRY and CDR2 SYGVKD.